The T cell receptor beta chain under discussion was sequenced for a study of blood T cell repertoires in COVID-19. Generated by immunoSEQ multiplex PCR, the TCRdb table keeps only in-frame clones and is missing some. The table lists approximately 250,000 clones, 85% to 90% of them singletons, with about 4% in the top ten. The origin of this receptor is a woman aged 25 to 45 with acute COVID-19. The sample was PBMCs or T cells enriched from blood (not recorded which).

CDR3 loop: CASRTQANNEKLFF. CDR3 coding DNA: TGCGCCAGTAGGACTCAGGCTAATAATGAAAAACTGTTTTTT. V usage is TRBV5-1 and J usage is TRBJ1-4, with D uncertain. The germline V and J ends were trimmed by 8 bases and 4 bases, with 15 bases remaining between them. This CDR3 comprises 14 residues. Germline V CDR1 and CDR2: SGHRS, YFSETQ. The variable domain in full, completed from reference TRBV5-1 and TRBJ1-4, reads KAGVTQTPRYLIKTRGQQVTLSCSPISGHRSVSWYQQTPGQGLQFLFEYFSETQRNKGNFPGRFSGRQFSNSRSEMNVSTLELGDSALYLCASRTQANNEKLFFGSGTQLSVL.